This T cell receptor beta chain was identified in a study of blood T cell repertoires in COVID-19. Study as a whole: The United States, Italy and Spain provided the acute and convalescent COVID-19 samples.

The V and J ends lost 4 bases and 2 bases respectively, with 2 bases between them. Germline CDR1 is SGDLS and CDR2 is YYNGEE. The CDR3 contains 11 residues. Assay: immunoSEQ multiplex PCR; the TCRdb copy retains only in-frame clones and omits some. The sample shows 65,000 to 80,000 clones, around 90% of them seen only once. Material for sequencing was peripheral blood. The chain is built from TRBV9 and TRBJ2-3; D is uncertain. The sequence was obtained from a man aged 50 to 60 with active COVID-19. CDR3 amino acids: CASSYTDTQYF. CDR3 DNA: TGTGCCAGCAGCTACACAGATACGCAGTATTTT.